What follows are 15 T cell receptor beta chains derived from one specimen sequenced in a study of blood T cell repertoires in COVID-19. The method was immunoSEQ multiplex PCR; TCRdb's version includes in-frame clones alone and lacks a portion of them. The sample consists of fewer than 90,000 clones, about nine tenths of them appearing once. The specimen was peripheral blood. Every receptor here comes from a man aged 55 to 69 with acute or convalescent COVID-19.

The V and J genes are TRBV18 and TRBJ1-2, with TRBD1 matching 11 bases. Germline assignment: CDR1 KGHSH and CDR2 LQKENI. V lost 3 bases and J lost 3; bases outside the gene matches: 12. The CDR3 spans 18 residues. CDR3 bases: TGTGCCAGCTCACCGCCCTCGGGACAGGGGGATCTTGACTATGGCTACACCTTC. It is translated as CASSPPSGQGDLDYGYTF.

The chain recombines TRBV9 with TRBJ1-1, with a possible D match to TRBD1 (6 bases). The CDR3 loop spans 15 amino acids. Germline V gene lookup returns CDR1 SGDLS and CDR2 YYNGEE. Trimming pared 3 bases from V and 0 bases from J, leaving 12 bases between. CDR3 bases: TGTGCCAGCAGCGCCAAGCCAGGGGTGAACACTGAAGCTTTCTTT. This gives the protein CASSAKPGVNTEAFF.

The chain employs TRBV14 and TRBJ1-2; D possibly corresponds to TRBD1 (6 bases). Germline CDR1 and CDR2: SGHDN and FVKESK. The V end was cut by 3 bases, the J end by 2 bases, with 7 bases between. CDR3 size: 13 residues. The CDR3 sequence is CASSHRGNYGYTF. The CDR3 DNA reads TGTGCCAGCAGCCACAGGGGCAACTATGGCTACACCTTC. The full variable domain, completed using reference TRBV14 and TRBJ1-2, is EAGVTQFPSHSVIEKGQTVTLRCDPISGHDNLYWYRRVMGKEIKFLLHFVKESKQDESGMPNNRFLAERTGGTYSTLKVQPAELEDSGVYFCASSHRGNYGYTFGSGTRLTVV.

The gene calls are TRBV10-3 and TRBJ2-3; 10 nucleotides agree with TRBD1. This CDR3 spans 15 amino acids. With V trimmed by 4 bases and J by 5 bases, 6 bases remained unmatched. Germline V gives CDR1 ENHRY, CDR2 SYGVKD. CDR3 protein: CAISGLGQGQDTQYF. The DNA for the CDR3 is TGTGCCATCAGTGGATTGGGACAGGGGCAAGATACGCAGTATTTT.

The table lists this clone with a few counts. The chain links TRBV19 to TRBJ1-2; no clear D gene. V was shortened by 0 bases and J by 2 bases, with 7 bases between the two germline ends. Per the germline V gene, CDR1 is LNHDA and CDR2 is SQIVND (reference sequence). This CDR3 has 14 amino acids. CDR3 DNA: TGTGCCAGTAGTATAGAGGCGGGGAACTATGGCTACACCTTC. It is translated as CASSIEAGNYGYTF.

This sequence joins TRBV5-6 and TRBJ1-2; D is unclear. The CDR3 is 12 residues long. Germline V gives CDR1 SGHDT, CDR2 YYEEEE. The V gene lost 2 bases and the J gene lost 6 bases, with 8 bases spanning the gap. This CDR3 is CASSFLANGYTF. CDR3 DNA: TGTGCCAGCAGCTTTCTCGCGAATGGCTACACCTTC.

V gene TRBV19 combines with J gene TRBJ2-7; 9 bases map to TRBD1. CDR1 is LNHDA and CDR2 is SQIVND in the germline V gene (reference sequence). The junction had 9 bases not matched to a gene; V was cut back by 7 bases and J by 5 bases. This CDR3 region has 14 residues. The CDR3 loop is CASKRRDRDHEQYF. CDR3 in DNA: TGTGCCAGTAAGCGGCGGGACAGGGATCACGAGCAGTACTTC.

The chain uses TRBV5-6 and TRBJ1-1, with TRBD1 matching over 9 bases. With 5 bases clipped from V and 3 bases from J, the junction kept 11 bases outside the gene matches. Germline values: CDR1 SGHDT, CDR2 YYEEEE. The CDR3 has 16 residues. CDR3 region: CASRPDRGTWDTEAFF. Written as DNA, the CDR3 is TGTGCCAGCAGACCTGACAGGGGGACTTGGGACACTGAAGCTTTCTTT. The entire variable domain, with the rest obtained from reference TRBV5-6 and TRBJ1-1, is as follows: DAGVTQSPTHLIKTRGQQVTLRCSPKSGHDTVSWYQQALGQGPQFIFQYYEEEERQRGNFPDRFSGHQFPNYSSELNVNALLLGDSALYLCASRPDRGTWDTEAFFGQGTRLTVV.

This clone was observed a few times. This rearrangement joins TRBV5-4 to TRBJ1-1, with a possible D match to TRBD1 (6 bases). Trimming left V 4 bases short and J 7 bases short, with 17 bases between. The CDR3 is made up of 14 amino acids. CDR1 and CDR2 (germline): SGHNT, YYREEE (reference sequence). The CDR3 coding sequence is TGTGCCAGCAGCCCCGAAGGACAGAGCAGTGAAGCTTTCTTT. Its translation: CASSPEGQSSEAFF.

The gene calls are TRBV6-5 and TRBJ1-2; D may be TRBD1 (5 bases). This CDR3 comprises 14 residues. Germline CDR1 reads MNHEY; CDR2 reads SVGAGI. V lost 5 bases and J lost 5, with 15 bases in between. Here the CDR3 reads CASSTAGRQYGYTF. DNA for the CDR3: TGTGCCAGCAGTACCGCGGGACGGCAGTATGGCTACACCTTC.

This rearrangement joins TRBV10-3 to TRBJ1-5, with D maybe TRBD1 (5 bases). This CDR3 spans 15 amino acids. Trimming left V 8 bases short and J 3 bases short, with 17 bases between. Germline values: CDR1 ENHRY, CDR2 SYGVKD. CDR3 DNA: TGTGCCATCTCGGCCCAATCGGGACTCAATCAGCCCCAGCATTTT. Its translation is CAISAQSGLNQPQHF.

V usage is TRBV2 and J usage is TRBJ1-3, with TRBD1 matching 9 bases. The CDR3 has 15 residues. The germline V gene encodes CDR1 SNHLY and CDR2 FYNNEI. V was pared by 6 bases and J by 2 bases, with 5 bases of the junction left unmatched. CDR3 sequence (DNA): TGTGCCAGCAGGGGACAGGGTGTCCCTGGAAACACCATATATTTT. It translates to CASRGQGVPGNTIYF.

The chain is built from TRBV7-9 and TRBJ2-7; 8 bases line up with TRBD1. This CDR3 has 12 residues. The germline CDR1 and CDR2 sequences are SEHNR and FQNEAQ (reference sequence). CDR3 protein: CAAGQDHYEQYF. In nucleotides, the CDR3 is TGTGCTGCGGGACAGGACCACTACGAGCAGTACTTC. Variable domain in full (rest from reference TRBV7-9 and TRBJ2-7): DTGVSQNPRHKITKRGQNVTFRCDPISEHNRLYWYRQTLGQGPEFLTYFQNEAQLEKSRLLSDRFSAERPKGSFSTLEIQRTEQGDSAMYLCAAGQDHYEQYFGPGTRLTVT.

The chain uses TRBV3-1 (or the pseudogene TRBV3-2) and TRBJ1-2, with D unclear. V was pared by 1 base and J by 4 bases, with 10 bases between. Germline assignment: CDR1 LGHDT and CDR2 YNNKEL (reference sequence). This CDR3 has 14 amino acids. CDR3 nucleotide sequence: TGTGCCAGCAGCCAAGCCGTATTCTCCTATGGCTACACCTTC. The encoded protein is CASSQAVFSYGYTF.

J is TRBJ2-2 and V is TRBV5-1; 9 bases fit TRBD2. Unmatched junction bases numbered 8, after V lost 4 bases and J lost 4 bases. CDR3 length equals 16 residues. Germline V CDR1 and CDR2: SGHRS, YFSETQ. The chain's CDR3 is CASSQGTSRVTGELFF. The CDR3 bases are TGCGCCAGCAGCCAAGGGACTAGCCGGGTCACCGGGGAGCTGTTTTTT.